This entry lists 8 T cell receptor beta chains sequenced from one sample in a study of tumor and adjacent non-tumor tissue in lung cancer. No cell sorting was done before RNA was extracted from the tissue. The library came from three nested PCR rounds adapted from ARM-PCR protocols. MiXCR was run by TCRdb on the multiplex PCR reads, yielding one entry per CDR3 protein. The data contain 70,000 to 90,000 distinct CDR3 sequences, over 75% of them seen just once; the ten biggest clones take up over 9.5%. Sequenced sample: lung tumor tissue. The receptor source for this set is a woman in her forties or fifties with non-small cell lung cancer.

Details on this clonotype: Since no conserved phenylalanine or tryptophan closes the CDR3, a read error is the likely cause. The V and J genes are TRBV10-2 and TRBJ2-3; D not certain. Germline V lookup: CDR1 WSHSY, CDR2 SAAADI. The V gene lost 10 bases and the J gene lost 4 bases, with 9 bases spanning the gap. CDR3 length: 11 residues. CDR3 amino acids: CATRHSDTQYC. DNA of the CDR3: TGCGCCACCCGGCACTCAGATACGCAGTATTGT.

The rearrangement uses TRBV25-1 and TRBJ2-7; maybe TRBD1 (6 bases). The CDR3 runs to 15 residues. The V end was cut by 3 bases, the J end by 2 bases, with 14 bases between. Germline assignment: CDR1 MGHDK and CDR2 SYGVNS. The CDR3 region is CASSDSGAIAYEQYF. CDR3 DNA: TGTGCCAGCAGTGACTCAGGGGCAATAGCCTACGAGCAGTACTTC.

Details on this clonotype: At one end the junction does not follow the germline gene, possibly because of a read error. The V call is TRBV10-1, the J call TRBJ2-1; D tentatively fits TRBD1 or TRBD2 (6 bases each). The CDR3 is made up of 15 amino acids. The V gene's germline CDR1 is WNHNN and CDR2 SYGVQD (reference sequence). The CDR3 DNA is TGCGCCAACCAAGTAGGGGGGACCGGGCAGAATGAGCAGCTCTTT. It codes for CANQVGGTGQNEQLF.

Note on this clonotype: Its ends do not fully match the called genes, so a read error is possible. The chain recombines TRBV4-1 with TRBJ2-5, with D perhaps TRBD2 (7 bases). CDR1 and CDR2 from the germline V gene are MGHRA and YSYEKL. The CDR3 spans 14 residues. CDR3 coding DNA: TGTGCCAGCAGCCAAGGGGGGGGATGGGAGACCCAGTACTTC. This translates into CASSQGGGWETQYF.

In its sample, this clonotype is medium-sized (0.01 to 0.1%). The chain employs TRBV6-5 and TRBJ2-1; D is uncertain. CDR1 MNHEY and CDR2 SVGAGI come from the germline V gene. V dropped 6 bases and J dropped 7 bases, with 13 bases sitting between them. The CDR3 has 13 residues. CDR3 in amino acids: CASSPILGNEQFF. The CDR3 coding sequence is TGTGCCAGCAGCCCCATCCTGGGGAATGAGCAGTTCTTC.

Worth noting for this clonotype: An end of the junction does not agree with germline; a read error may underlie this. The chain is built from TRBV10-1 and TRBJ2-1; D may correspond to TRBD1 or TRBD2 (6 bases each). The CDR3 contains 15 residues. Per germline, CDR1 WNHNN and CDR2 SYGVQD (reference sequence). CDR3 bases: TGCGCCAGCGAAGTAGGGGGGACCCGGCAGAATGAGCAGTCCTTC. Its protein is CASEVGGTRQNEQSF.

Notes on this clonotype: The CDR3 ends on some other residue instead of the conserved phenylalanine or tryptophan, so this is likely a read error. This chain uses TRBV20-1 with TRBJ2-7; D is perhaps TRBD2 (6 bases). This CDR3 has 15 residues. Germline V gene sequence: CDR1 DFQATT, CDR2 SNEGSKA (reference sequence). The DNA for the CDR3 is TGTAGTGCTAGAGCGTTCACAGGAGGGCCCTACGAGCAGTACATC. Residues: CSARAFTGGPYEQYI.

The chain employs TRBV30 and TRBJ2-7, with D perhaps TRBD1 (6 bases). The germline gives CDR1 GTSNPN, CDR2 SVGIG (reference sequence). The CDR3 spans 20 residues. With 0 bases removed from V and 0 bases from J, the gap between germline ends came to 27 bases. CDR3 coding DNA: TGTGCCTGGAGTGTAGGGATTCGGAACAGGGAACTAACGGACTCCTACGAGCAGTACTTC. It codes for CAWSVGIRNRELTDSYEQYF. Looking up the rest from reference TRBV30 and TRBJ2-7 gives the full variable domain: SQTIHQWPATLVQPVGSPLSLECTVEGTSNPNLYWYRQAAGRGLQLLFYSVGIGQISSEVPQNLSASRPQDRQFILSSKKLLLSDSGFYLCAWSVGIRNRELTDSYEQYFGPGTRLTVT.